Described below is a single TCR beta chain sequence and its context. A 5'RACE template-switching step, the method used to make TCR cDNA, added a universal primer site and UMIs. TCRdb reanalysed the 5' RACE reads using MiXCR and keeps one entry per CDR3 protein. The sample records under 150,000 distinct CDR3 sequences, more than 6% being singletons. The data were obtained in a study of T cells after yellow fever vaccination. The source was CD4+ T cells sorted from PBMCs, collected 5 days after the yellow fever booster vaccination. The clonotype was recovered from a young man who received the YFV17D yellow fever vaccine.

The CDR3 sequence is CATTSGNTGELFF. The DNA for the CDR3 is TGTGCCACCACTAGCGGGAACACCGGGGAGCTGTTTTTT. This chain links TRBV10-3 with TRBJ2-2; 8 bases agree with TRBD2. CDR3 size: 13 residues. Germline-derived CDR1 and CDR2 are ENHRY and SYGVKD. V gave up 10 bases and J gave up 1 base; unmatched junction bases: 2.